This T cell receptor beta chain was profiled in a study of blood T cell repertoires in COVID-19 (dated by TCRdb to 2018 to 2020). Turning to the overall study: The collaborator samples originated in the United States, Italy and Spain and spanned the acute and convalescent phases of COVID-19. Where HLA class I and class II types were available, the types were taken from metadata supplied by the sample provider, not from assay-based typing. Samples came from the ongoing ImmuneRACE study (first 160 participants) plus 1,254 subjects from 6 global collaborators. The prospective study material was composed of cDNA or gDNA derived from T cells, B-cell-depleted T cells, or PBMCs. The dataset comprised deeply sampled blood TCRbeta repertoires from subjects exposed to, actively infected with, or recovered from COVID-19. The repertoires were released in a freely available public database meant as a resource for research on the immune response to SARS-CoV-2. Sample metadata almost always included a de-identified subject ID, COVID-19 status, age in years and sex. The research as a whole found: How much clinical and demographic metadata was included differed by source and by participant, and the metadata was provided uncurated.

This clone came up once. This receptor's antigen is unknown. Per-base qualities were not stored, and no clone one base away is much larger. From the cysteine through the phenylalanine, the CDR3 covers 14 amino acids. Only the CDR3 portion is preserved as DNA: 42 bases, with reading frame beginning at the first base. The CDR1 and CDR2 encoded by the germline V gene (reference sequence) are LGHDT and YNNKEL. V drops 2 bases and J drops 14 bases, leaving 16 bases in between. TCRbeta CDR3 regions were amplified from genomic DNA using the immunoSEQ Assay, a bias-controlled multiplex PCR. The authors' pipeline ran thus. Nucleated cell counts per sample were estimated from amplification of reference gene primers within the assay. To quantify the absolute abundance of each unique TCRbeta CDR3 rearrangement, sequence reads were collapsed and filtered. For each sample, productive Simpson clonality was calculated by taking the square root of Simpson's diversity index across productive rearrangements. TCRdb holds this immuneACCESS table with in-frame rearrangements only. Some clones are missing; in checked studies, unresolved V genes explain under half, and the rest has no known cause. For V, J and clone size, that table is used; D and trimming come from the DNA. This sample gives over 150,000 clones in total; about 85% of them show up just once. The ten largest account for approximately 0.99% of the sample.

The collaborating institutions used their own protocols to collect whole blood in K2EDTA tubes. For TCRbeta analysis, collaborator samples were shipped as frozen whole blood, as isolated PBMCs, or as DNA extracted from either sample type. The receptor was isolated from a man in his forties with acute or convalescent COVID-19. The sequencing sample was made of peripheral blood. The V gene is TRBV3-1 (or the pseudogene TRBV3-2) and the J gene is TRBJ1-6, with TRBD1 as a weak D call on 5 bases. The nucleotide sequence reads TGTGCCAGCAGCCAAAGGACGGACATGCCAACCCTCCACTTT. This codes for CASSQRTDMPTLHF.